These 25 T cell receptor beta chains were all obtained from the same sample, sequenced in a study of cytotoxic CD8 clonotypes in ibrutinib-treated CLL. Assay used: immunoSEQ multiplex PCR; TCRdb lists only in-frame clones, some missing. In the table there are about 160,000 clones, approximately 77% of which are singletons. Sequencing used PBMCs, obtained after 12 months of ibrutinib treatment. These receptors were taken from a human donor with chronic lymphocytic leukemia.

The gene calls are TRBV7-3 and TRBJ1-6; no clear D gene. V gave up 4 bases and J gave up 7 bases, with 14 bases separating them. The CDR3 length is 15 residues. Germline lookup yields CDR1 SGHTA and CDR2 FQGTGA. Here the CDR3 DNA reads TGTGCCAGCAGCTACGAAGGTTATGGGAATTCACCCCTCCACTTT. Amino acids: CASSYEGYGNSPLHF.

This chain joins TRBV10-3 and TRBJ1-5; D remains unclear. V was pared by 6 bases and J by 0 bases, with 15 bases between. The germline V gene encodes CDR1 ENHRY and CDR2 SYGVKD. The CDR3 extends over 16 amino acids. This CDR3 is CAIRHPGLDSNQPQHF. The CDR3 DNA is TGTGCCATCAGGCACCCGGGCCTTGATAGCAATCAGCCCCAGCATTTT.

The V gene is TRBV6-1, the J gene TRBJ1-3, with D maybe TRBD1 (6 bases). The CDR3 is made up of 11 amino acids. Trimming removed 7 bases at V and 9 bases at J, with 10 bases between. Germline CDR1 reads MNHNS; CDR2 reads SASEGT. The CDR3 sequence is CASTRGGTIYF. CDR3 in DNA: TGTGCCAGCACGAGGGGGGGCACCATATATTTT.

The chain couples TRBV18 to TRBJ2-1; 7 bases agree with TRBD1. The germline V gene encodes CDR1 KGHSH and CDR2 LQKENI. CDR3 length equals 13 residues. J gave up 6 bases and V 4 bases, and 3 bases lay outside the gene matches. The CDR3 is CASSQGQPNEQFF. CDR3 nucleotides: TGTGCCAGCTCACAGGGACAGCCCAATGAGCAGTTCTTC. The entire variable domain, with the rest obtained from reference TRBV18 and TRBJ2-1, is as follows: NAGVMQNPRHLVRRRGQEARLRCSPMKGHSHVYWYRQLPEEGLKFMVYLQKENIIDESGMPKERFSAEFPKEGPSILRIQQVVRGDSAAYFCASSQGQPNEQFFGPGTRLTVL.

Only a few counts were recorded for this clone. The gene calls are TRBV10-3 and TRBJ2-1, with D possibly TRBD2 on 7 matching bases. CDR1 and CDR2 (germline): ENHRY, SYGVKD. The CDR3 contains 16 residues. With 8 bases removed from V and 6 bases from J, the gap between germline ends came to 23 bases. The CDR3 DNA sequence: TGTGCCATCGGGAGGGGGGGGCCTCCCCCACTCAATGAGCAGTTCTTC. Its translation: CAIGRGGPPPLNEQFF.

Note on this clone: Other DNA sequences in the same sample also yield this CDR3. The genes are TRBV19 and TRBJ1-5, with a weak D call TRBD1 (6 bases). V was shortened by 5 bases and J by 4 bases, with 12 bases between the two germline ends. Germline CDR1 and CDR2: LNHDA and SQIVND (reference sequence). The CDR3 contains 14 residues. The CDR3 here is CASSPQQGNQPQHF. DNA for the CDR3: TGTGCCAGTAGTCCCCAGCAGGGGAATCAGCCCCAGCATTTT. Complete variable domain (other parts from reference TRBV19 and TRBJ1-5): DGGITQSPKYLFRKEGQNVTLSCEQNLNHDAMYWYRQDPGQGLRLIYYSQIVNDFQKGDIAEGYSVSREKKESFPLTVTSAQKNPTAFYLCASSPQQGNQPQHFGDGTRLSIL.

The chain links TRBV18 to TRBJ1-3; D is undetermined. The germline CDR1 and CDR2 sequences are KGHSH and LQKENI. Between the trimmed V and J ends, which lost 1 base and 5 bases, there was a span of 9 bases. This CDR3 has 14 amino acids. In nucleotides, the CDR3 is TGTGCCAGCTCACCACAAACGCAGAGAAACACCATATATTTT. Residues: CASSPQTQRNTIYF.

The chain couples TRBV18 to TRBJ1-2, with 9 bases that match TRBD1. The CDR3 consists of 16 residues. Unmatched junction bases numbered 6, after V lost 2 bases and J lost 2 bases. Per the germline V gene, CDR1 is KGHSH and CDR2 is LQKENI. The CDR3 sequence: CASSPVFTGGNYGYTF. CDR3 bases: TGTGCCAGCTCACCAGTCTTTACAGGGGGCAACTATGGCTACACCTTC.

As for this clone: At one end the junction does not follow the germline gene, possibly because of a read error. CDR3 sequence: CTSSLAVWTQAEKLFF. CDR3 bases: TGCACCAGCAGCTTGGCCGTGTGGACCCAGGCGGAAAAACTGTTTTTT. The rearrangement uses TRBV5-1 and TRBJ1-4, with no clear D. The CDR3 consists of 16 residues. Per the germline V gene, CDR1 is SGHRS and CDR2 is YFSETQ.

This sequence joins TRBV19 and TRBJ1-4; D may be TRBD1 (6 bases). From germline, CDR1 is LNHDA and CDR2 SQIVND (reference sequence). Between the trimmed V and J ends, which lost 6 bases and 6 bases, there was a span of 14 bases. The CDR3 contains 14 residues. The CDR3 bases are TGTGCCAGTAGCGAACAGGGAGGTGATGAAAAACTGTTTTTT. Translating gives CASSEQGGDEKLFF.

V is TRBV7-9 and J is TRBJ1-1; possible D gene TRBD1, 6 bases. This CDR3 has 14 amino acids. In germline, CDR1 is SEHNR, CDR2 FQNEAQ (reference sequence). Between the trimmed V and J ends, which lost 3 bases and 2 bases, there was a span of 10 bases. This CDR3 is CASSFEGGNTEAFF. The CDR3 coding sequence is TGTGCCAGCAGCTTTGAGGGGGGAAACACTGAAGCTTTCTTT.

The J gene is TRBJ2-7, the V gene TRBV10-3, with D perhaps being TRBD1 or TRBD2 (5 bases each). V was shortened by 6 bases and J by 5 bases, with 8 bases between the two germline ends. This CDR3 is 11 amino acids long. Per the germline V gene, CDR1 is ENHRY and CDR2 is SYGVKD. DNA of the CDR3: TGTGCCATCAGCGGGGCGGACGAGCAGTACTTC. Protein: CAISGADEQYF.

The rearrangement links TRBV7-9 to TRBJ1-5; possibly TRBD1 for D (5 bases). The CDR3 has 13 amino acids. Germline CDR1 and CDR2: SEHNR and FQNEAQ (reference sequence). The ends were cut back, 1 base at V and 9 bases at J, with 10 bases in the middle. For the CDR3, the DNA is TGTGCCAGCAGCTTAGGGGGGTTTCGGCCCCAGCATTTT. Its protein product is CASSLGGFRPQHF.

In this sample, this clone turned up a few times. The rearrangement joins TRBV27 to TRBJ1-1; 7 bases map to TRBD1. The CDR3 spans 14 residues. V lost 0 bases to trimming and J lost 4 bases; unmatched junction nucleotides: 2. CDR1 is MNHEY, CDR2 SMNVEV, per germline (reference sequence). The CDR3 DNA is TGTGCCAGCAGTTTATCCTACAGGGGCACTGAAGCTTTCTTT. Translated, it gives CASSLSYRGTEAFF.

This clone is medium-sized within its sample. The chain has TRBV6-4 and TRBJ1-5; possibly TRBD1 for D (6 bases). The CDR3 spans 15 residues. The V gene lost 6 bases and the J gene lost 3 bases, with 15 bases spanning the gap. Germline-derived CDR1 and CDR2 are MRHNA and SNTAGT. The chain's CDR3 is CASSGNDRTNQPQHF. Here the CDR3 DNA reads TGTGCCAGCAGCGGGAATGACAGGACCAATCAGCCCCAGCATTTT.

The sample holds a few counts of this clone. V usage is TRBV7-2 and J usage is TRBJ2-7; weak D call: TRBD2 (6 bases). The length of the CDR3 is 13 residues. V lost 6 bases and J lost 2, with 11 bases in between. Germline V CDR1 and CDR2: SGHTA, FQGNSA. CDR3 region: CASRSGLTYEQYF. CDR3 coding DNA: TGTGCCAGCAGGTCGGGACTTACCTACGAGCAGTACTTC.

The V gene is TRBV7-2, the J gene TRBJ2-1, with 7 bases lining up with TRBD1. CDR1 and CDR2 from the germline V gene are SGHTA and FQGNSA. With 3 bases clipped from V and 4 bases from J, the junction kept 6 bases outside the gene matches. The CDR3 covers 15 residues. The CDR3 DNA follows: TGTGCCAGCAGCTTTACAGGGGCTAATTACAATGAGCAGTTCTTC. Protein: CASSFTGANYNEQFF. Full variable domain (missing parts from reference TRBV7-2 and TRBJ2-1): GAGVSQSPSNKVTEKGKDVELRCDPISGHTALYWYRQSLGQGLEFLIYFQGNSAPDKSGLPSDRFSAERTGGSVSTLTIQRTQQEDSAVYLCASSFTGANYNEQFFGPGTRLTVL.

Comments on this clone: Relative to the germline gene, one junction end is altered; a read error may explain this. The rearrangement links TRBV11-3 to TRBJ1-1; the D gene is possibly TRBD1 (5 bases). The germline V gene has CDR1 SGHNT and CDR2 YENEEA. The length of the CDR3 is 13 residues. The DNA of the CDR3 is TGTGCCAGCAGCCAGGCGGTGGGAGGGGCTGAGGTCTTT. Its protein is CASSQAVGGAEVF.

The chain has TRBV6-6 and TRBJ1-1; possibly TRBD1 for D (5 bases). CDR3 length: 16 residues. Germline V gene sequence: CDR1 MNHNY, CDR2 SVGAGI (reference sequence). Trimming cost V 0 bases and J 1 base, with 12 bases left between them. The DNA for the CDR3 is TGTGCCAGCAGTTACTCCTACAGGTTGGGGAACACTGAAGCTTTCTTT. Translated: CASSYSYRLGNTEAFF.

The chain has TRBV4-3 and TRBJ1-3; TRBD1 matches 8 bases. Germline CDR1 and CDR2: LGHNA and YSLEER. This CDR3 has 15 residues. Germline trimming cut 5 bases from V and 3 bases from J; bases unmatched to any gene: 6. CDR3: CASSAQGELGNTIYF. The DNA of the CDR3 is TGCGCCAGCAGCGCACAGGGGGAGCTTGGAAACACCATATATTTT.

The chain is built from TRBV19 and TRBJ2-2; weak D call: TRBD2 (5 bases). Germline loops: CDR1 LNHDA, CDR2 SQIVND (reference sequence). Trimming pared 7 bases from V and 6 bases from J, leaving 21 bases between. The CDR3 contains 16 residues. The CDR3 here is CASNGGEMASAGELFF. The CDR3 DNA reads TGTGCCAGTAATGGAGGTGAAATGGCGTCGGCCGGGGAGCTGTTTTTT.

The CDR3 DNA is TGCGCCAGCAGCCAATCCCGTGGCTACGGGGAGACCCAGTACTTC. The encoded protein is CASSQSRGYGETQYF. The chain recombines TRBV4-3 with TRBJ2-5; D gene unclear. This CDR3 region has 15 residues. Trimming pared 2 bases from V and 5 bases from J, leaving 15 bases between. CDR1 LGHNA and CDR2 YSLEER come from the germline V gene.

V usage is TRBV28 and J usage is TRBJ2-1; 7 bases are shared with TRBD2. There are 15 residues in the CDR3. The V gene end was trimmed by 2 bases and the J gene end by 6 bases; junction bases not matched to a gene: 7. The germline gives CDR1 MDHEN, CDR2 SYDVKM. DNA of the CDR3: TGTGCCAGCAGTTTACGGCTAGCGGTAATCAATGAGCAGTTCTTC. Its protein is CASSLRLAVINEQFF.

The CDR3 nucleotides read TGCGCCAGCAGCGAACAGGACAGGGGGAACACTGAAGCTTTCTTT. Amino acid sequence: CASSEQDRGNTEAFF. The chain has TRBV5-1 and TRBJ1-1; TRBD1 matches at 9 bases. Germline trimming cut 4 bases from V and 1 base from J; bases unmatched to any gene: 5. Per germline, CDR1 SGHRS and CDR2 YFSETQ. CDR3 length: 15 amino acids.

The CDR3 nucleotides read TGTGCCAGCAGCGGAGAAGCGGGAGGGCCGGTCGAGCAGTACTTC. Amino acid sequence: CASSGEAGGPVEQYF. This chain joins TRBV5-6 and TRBJ2-7; 10 bases are a match to TRBD2. The CDR3 spans 15 residues. After removal of 4 bases from V and 6 bases from J, the junction contained 10 bases not matched to a gene. CDR1 is SGHDT and CDR2 is YYEEEE in the germline V gene.